Here is one TCR beta chain with its context. Its antigen is undetermined. This CDR3 is built from 14 residues. The germline V gene encodes CDR1 SEHNR and CDR2 FQNEAQ (reference sequence). Deletions cut 1 base from V and 2 bases from J, with 8 bases between. The data were taken from a study of cytomegalovirus exposure and HLA in healthy donors. Whole-study results and caveats: A subsequent analysis found that TCR clusters from the first cohort also tended to co-occur in the 120 validation repertoires, with less than 95% of cluster scores above 0. Among TCR beta chains, those listed as cytomegalovirus-associated numbered around 180.

Profiling relied on immunoSEQ multiplex PCR, and the TCRdb table lists in-frame clones only, not all of them. The sample has about 160,000 clones; 86% are singletons. The specimen sequenced was PBMCs. This sequence joins TRBV7-9 and TRBJ1-1; D not certain. The sequence came from a woman under 30 in good health and CMV-seronegative. The CDR3 DNA reads TGTGCCAGCAGCTTAGACTCCTTCAACACTGAAGCTTTCTTT. This gives the protein CASSLDSFNTEAFF.